The clone carrying this T cell receptor (beta chain) was seen repeatedly, ten times or more. Its antigen is undetermined. Diagnoses were made from clinical symptoms, serum measures (thyroxine and TRAb), thyroid ultrasound and orbital computed tomography. From less than 13 ml of fresh peripheral blood, PBMCs were isolated. These data belong to a study of T cells in Graves' hyperthyroidism and ophthalmopathy. TCR beta CDR3 regions were amplified from RNA. HTBI primers were used for first-round RT-PCR of the TCR CDR3. In TCRdb, the multiplex PCR reads were re-called with MiXCR into one record per CDR3 protein. The sample includes about 500,000 distinct CDR3 sequences, over 13% of them seen just once. Findings and caveats of the study: A model of 13 V-J features distinguished ophthalmopathy from stable hyperthyroidism. Peripheral blood also featured most of the thyroid clonotypes expanded above 0.001.

There are 11 residues in the CDR3. V was pared by 1 base and J by 2 bases, with 0 bases between. Germline V gene data show CDR1 as DFQATT and CDR2 as SNEGSKA (reference sequence). The source of this sequence is a woman aged 18-30 years with Graves' hyperthyroidism. The sample was blood. The chain joins TRBV20-1 to TRBJ2-1, with no clear D. The CDR3 bases are TGCAGTGCTAGAGCCTACAATGAGCAGTTCTTC. Its protein is CSARAYNEQFF.